A selection of T cell receptor beta chains follows, all from one sample in a study of cytomegalovirus exposure and HLA in healthy donors. Assay: immunoSEQ multiplex PCR; the TCRdb copy retains only in-frame clones and omits some. This table holds tens of thousands of clones, 67% found once. The sequenced sample consisted of PBMCs. These receptors all come from a man aged 25 to 40 in good health and CMV-seronegative. Each CDR3 is given with its conserved first and last residue. Fields, in order: V gene, D gene, J gene, clone size, CDR3 length, CDR3 protein, CDR3 DNA. A D gene is named only where the DNA matches it firmly. Where a row states a size, it is once, few, many or the class of an expanded clone; other rows omit it.

>TRBV7-3|.|TRBJ2-2|.|17
CASSLPPGTSHTGELFF
TGTGCCAGCAGCTTACCGCCCGGGACATCTCACACCGGGGAGCTGTTTTTT
>TRBV12-5|TRBD1|TRBJ2-7|.|13
CASGLVQGAEQYF
TGTGCTAGTGGTTTGGTACAGGGGGCAGAGCAGTACTTC
>TRBV4-1|.|TRBJ2-7|many|16
CASSPEPGQSSYEQYF
TGCGCCAGCAGCCCCGAACCGGGACAAAGCTCCTACGAGCAGTACTTC
>TRBV30|TRBD2|TRBJ2-7|.|15
CAWSVPSSGLGEQYF
TGTGCCTGGAGTGTACCGAGTAGCGGGTTGGGGGAGCAGTACTTC
>TRBV9|.|TRBJ1-5|.|14
CASSGGYSNQPQHF
TGTGCCAGCAGCGGCGGGTATAGCAATCAGCCCCAGCATTTT
>TRBV28|.|TRBJ2-2|.|16
CASSLGSGDATGELFF
TGTGCCAGCAGTCTGGGGTCAGGGGATGCCACCGGGGAGCTGTTTTTT
>TRBV10-3|.|TRBJ1-6|.|13
CAIGEDYQSPLHF
TGTGCCATCGGGGAGGACTACCAGTCACCCCTCCACTTT
>TRBV6-5|.|TRBJ1-2|.|13
CASSYSRDYGYTF
TGTGCCAGCAGTTACTCGAGGGACTATGGCTACACCTTC
>TRBV11-2|.|TRBJ1-1|.|16
CASSLDSPGFNTEAFF
TGTGCCAGCAGCTTAGATAGCCCAGGGTTTAACACTGAAGCTTTCTTT
>TRBV5-6|TRBD1|TRBJ1-3|.|17
CASSHGGGRYSGNTIYF
TGTGCCAGCAGCCATGGAGGGGGCCGCTACTCTGGAAACACCATATATTTT
>TRBV19|TRBD1|TRBJ2-2|.|16
CASSSPQGASAGELFF
TGTGCCAGTAGCTCCCCCCAGGGGGCTAGCGCCGGGGAGCTGTTTTTT
>TRBV28|.|TRBJ1-5|few|15
CASSFITASNQPQHF
TGTGCCAGCAGTTTTATCACAGCTAGCAATCAGCCCCAGCATTTT
>TRBV5-8|.|TRBJ2-7|.|15
CASSFPRGLSYEQYF
TGTGCCAGCAGTTTCCCGCGGGGGCTTTCCTACGAGCAGTACTTC
>TRBV11-2|TRBD2|TRBJ2-1|.|16
CASTSSLAGGWNEQFF
TGTGCCAGCACCTCGAGCCTAGCGGGAGGGTGGAATGAGCAGTTCTTC
>TRBV6-5|.|TRBJ2-7|once|13
CASRVTGSYEQYF
TGTGCCAGCAGAGTTACAGGGTCCTACGAGCAGTACTTC
>TRBV6-5|.|TRBJ1-2|.|15
CASSYSSRSNYGYTF
TGTGCCAGCAGTTACTCATCCAGGTCTAACTATGGCTACACCTTC
>TRBV5-4|TRBD1|TRBJ1-6|.|15
CASSLGQGARSPLHF
TGTGCCAGCAGCCTGGGACAGGGGGCGAGATCACCCCTCCACTTT
>TRBV28|.|TRBJ2-3|few|15
CASSLWGRSADTQYF
TGTGCCAGCAGTTTATGGGGCAGGTCGGCAGATACGCAGTATTTT
>TRBV14|TRBD2|TRBJ2-7|.|14
CASSLSGRSDEQYF
TGTGCCAGCAGCCTATCCGGGAGGTCAGACGAGCAGTACTTC
>TRBV9|.|TRBJ2-1|.|15
CASKLGQSSYNEQFF
TGTGCCAGCAAACTGGGGCAGTCCTCCTACAATGAGCAGTTCTTC
>TRBV4-1|.|TRBJ1-1|.|14
CASSQDGSAGEAFF
TGCGCCAGCAGCCAAGATGGTAGTGCAGGTGAAGCTTTCTTT
>TRBV5-1|TRBD1|TRBJ2-1|.|15
CASSLHTGAYNEQFF
TGCGCCAGCAGCCTCCACACAGGGGCCTACAATGAGCAGTTCTTC
>TRBV12-5|TRBD1|TRBJ2-4|.|14
CASGSDRGLDIQYF
TGTGCTAGTGGCTCGGACAGGGGGCTAGACATTCAGTACTTC
>TRBV7-9|TRBD2|TRBJ2-3|few|15
CASSSLAGGTDTQYF
TGTGCCAGCAGCTCCCTGGCGGGAGGCACAGATACGCAGTATTTT
>TRBV7-6|.|TRBJ1-1|.|13
CASSSRGGWGAFF
TGTGCCAGCAGCTCCAGAGGAGGGTGGGGAGCTTTCTTT
>TRBV5-1|.|TRBJ1-1|.|17
CASSLEARRDVGTEAFF
TGCGCCAGCAGCTTGGAAGCGCGGAGGGATGTGGGCACTGAAGCTTTCTTT
>TRBV27|.|TRBJ2-5|.|13
CASSTSRVETQYF
TGTGCCAGCAGCACATCCAGGGTTGAGACCCAGTACTTC
>TRBV9|.|TRBJ2-6|.|14
CASGGSAGANVLTF
TGTGCCAGCGGGGGGAGTGCTGGGGCCAACGTCCTGACTTTC
>TRBV6-1|TRBD1|TRBJ1-5|.|13
CASSADRAQPQHF
TGTGCCAGCAGTGCCGACAGGGCCCAGCCCCAGCATTTT
>TRBV6-6|TRBD1|TRBJ2-7|.|15
CASSLLRTGLYEQYF
TGTGCCAGCAGCCTTCTTCGGACAGGGTTGTACGAGCAGTACTTC
>TRBV4-1|TRBD2|TRBJ2-7|.|16
CARSQQSGLAGYEQYF
TGCGCCCGCAGCCAACAGTCCGGGCTAGCGGGCTACGAGCAGTACTTC
>TRBV18|.|TRBJ1-1|few|16
CASSPIIRTESPEAFF
TGTGCCAGCTCACCCATTATACGGACAGAAAGTCCTGAAGCTTTCTTT
>TRBV5-4|TRBD2|TRBJ2-3|.|16
CASSSGLAVATDTQYF
TGTGCCAGCAGTTCTGGACTAGCGGTGGCCACAGATACGCAGTATTTT
>TRBV7-8|.|TRBJ1-1|.|15
CASSRDGLGDTEAFF
TGTGCCAGCAGCCGAGACGGATTAGGAGACACTGAAGCTTTCTTT
>TRBV2|TRBD1|TRBJ1-4|.|15
CASILLGTDNEKLFF
TGTGCCAGCATCCTTCTAGGGACAGATAATGAAAAACTGTTTTTT
>TRBV7-6|TRBD2|TRBJ2-3|.|18
CASSFGLAGEYFTDTQYF
TGTGCCAGCAGCTTCGGGCTAGCGGGGGAGTATTTCACAGATACGCAGTATTTT
>TRBV30|.|TRBJ1-1|.|14
CAWSPGVGDTEAFF
TGTGCCTGGAGTCCAGGGGTAGGGGACACTGAAGCTTTCTTT
>TRBV10-3|TRBD1|TRBJ1-1|.|13
CAISDRGSTEAFF
TGTGCCATCAGCGACAGGGGATCCACTGAAGCTTTCTTT
>TRBV4-3|.|TRBJ1-4|.|15
CASSQDTRLAEKLFF
TGCGCCAGCAGCCAAGATACCCGCCTGGCCGAAAAACTGTTTTTT
>TRBV27|TRBD2|TRBJ2-2|few|19
CASSGLLAGDHANTGELFF
TGTGCCAGCAGTGGTCTACTAGCGGGAGACCACGCGAACACCGGGGAGCTGTTTTTT
>TRBV5-1|.|TRBJ1-2|few|14
CASSLGQANYGYTF
TGCGCCAGCAGCTTGGGACAGGCTAACTATGGCTACACCTTC
>TRBV7-2|.|TRBJ1-5|.|13
CASSFNRDQPQHF
TGTGCCAGCAGCTTTAACAGGGACCAGCCCCAGCATTTT
>TRBV25-1|TRBD1|TRBJ1-6|.|14
CASSITGENSPLHF
TGTGCCAGCAGTATCACAGGGGAAAATTCACCCCTCCACTTT
>TRBV7-2|.|TRBJ1-5|.|13
CASSLVREEPQHF
TGTGCCAGCAGCTTAGTACGGGAGGAACCCCAGCATTTT
>TRBV6-4|.|TRBJ2-3|.|15
CASSDSNRDTDTQYF
TGTGCCAGCAGTGACTCCAACAGGGACACAGATACGCAGTATTTT
>TRBV10-3|.|TRBJ2-3|.|15
CAISDAGVDTDTQYF
TGTGCCATCAGTGATGCAGGGGTTGATACAGATACGCAGTATTTT
>TRBV28|.|TRBJ2-7|.|15
CASSSATYYPYEQYF
TGTGCCAGCAGTTCGGCGACTTACTACCCCTACGAGCAGTACTTC
>TRBV7-9|.|TRBJ1-2|.|17
CASSLDLVTAINDGYTF
TGTGCCAGCAGCTTAGACCTGGTTACAGCCATAAACGATGGCTACACCTTC